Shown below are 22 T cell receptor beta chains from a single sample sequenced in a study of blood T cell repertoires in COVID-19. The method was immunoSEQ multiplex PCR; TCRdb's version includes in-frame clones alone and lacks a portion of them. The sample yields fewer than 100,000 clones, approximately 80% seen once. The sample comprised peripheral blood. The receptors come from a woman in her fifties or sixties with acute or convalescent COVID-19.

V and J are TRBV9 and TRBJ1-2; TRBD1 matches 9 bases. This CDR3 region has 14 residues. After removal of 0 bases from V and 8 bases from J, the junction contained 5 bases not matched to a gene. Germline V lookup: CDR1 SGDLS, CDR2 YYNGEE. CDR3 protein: CASSVGPTGGGYTF. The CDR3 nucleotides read TGTGCCAGCAGCGTAGGTCCGACAGGGGGAGGCTACACCTTC.

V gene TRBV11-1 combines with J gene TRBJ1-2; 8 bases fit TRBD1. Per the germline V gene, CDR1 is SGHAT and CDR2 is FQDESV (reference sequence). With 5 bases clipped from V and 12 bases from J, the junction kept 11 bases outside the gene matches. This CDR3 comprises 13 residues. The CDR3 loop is CASSQARSRGHTF. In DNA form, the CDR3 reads TGTGCCAGCAGCCAAGCTCGGTCCAGGGGGCACACCTTC.

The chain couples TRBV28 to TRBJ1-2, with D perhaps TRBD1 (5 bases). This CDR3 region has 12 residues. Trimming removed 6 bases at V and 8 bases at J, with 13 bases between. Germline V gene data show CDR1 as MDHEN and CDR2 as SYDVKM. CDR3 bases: TGTGCCAGCAGGCCCGACAGTAGGGGCTACACCTTC. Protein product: CASRPDSRGYTF.

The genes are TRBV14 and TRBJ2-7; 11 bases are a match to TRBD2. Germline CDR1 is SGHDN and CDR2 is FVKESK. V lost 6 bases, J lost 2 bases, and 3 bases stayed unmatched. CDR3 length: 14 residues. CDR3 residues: CASRTSGTTYEQYF. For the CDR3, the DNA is TGTGCCAGCAGGACTAGCGGGACCACCTACGAGCAGTACTTC.

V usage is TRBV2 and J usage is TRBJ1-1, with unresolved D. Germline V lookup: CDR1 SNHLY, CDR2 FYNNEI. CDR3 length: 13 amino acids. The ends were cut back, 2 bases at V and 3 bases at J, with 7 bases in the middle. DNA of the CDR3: TGTGCCAGCAGTGAACAGATGCACACTGAAGCTTTCTTT. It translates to CASSEQMHTEAFF.

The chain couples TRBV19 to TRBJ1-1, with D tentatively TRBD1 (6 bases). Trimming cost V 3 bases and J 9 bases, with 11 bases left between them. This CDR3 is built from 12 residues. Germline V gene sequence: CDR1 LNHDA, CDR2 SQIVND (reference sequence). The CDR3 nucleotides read TGTGCCAGTAGTATCGTTCAGGGGCAAGCTTTCTTT. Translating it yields CASSIVQGQAFF.

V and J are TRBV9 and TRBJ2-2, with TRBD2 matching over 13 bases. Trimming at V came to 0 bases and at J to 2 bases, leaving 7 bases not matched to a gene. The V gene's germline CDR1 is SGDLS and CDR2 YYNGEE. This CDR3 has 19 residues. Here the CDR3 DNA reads TGTGCCAGCAGCGTAGAGTCCCGACTAGCGGGAGGTAACACCGGGGAGCTGTTTTTT. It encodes CASSVESRLAGGNTGELFF.

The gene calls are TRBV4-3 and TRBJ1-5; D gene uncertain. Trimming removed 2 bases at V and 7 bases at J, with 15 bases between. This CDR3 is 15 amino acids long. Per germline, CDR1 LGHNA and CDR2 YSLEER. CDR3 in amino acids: CASSQWTVTGQPQHF. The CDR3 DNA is TGCGCCAGCAGCCAATGGACGGTAACGGGGCAGCCCCAGCATTTT.

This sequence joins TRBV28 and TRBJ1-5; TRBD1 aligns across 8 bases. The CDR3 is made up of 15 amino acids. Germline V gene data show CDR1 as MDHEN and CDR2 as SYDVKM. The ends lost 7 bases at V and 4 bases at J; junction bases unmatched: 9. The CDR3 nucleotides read TGTGCCAGCATTCCCCAGAGACAGGGGAATCAGCCCCAGCATTTT. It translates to CASIPQRQGNQPQHF.

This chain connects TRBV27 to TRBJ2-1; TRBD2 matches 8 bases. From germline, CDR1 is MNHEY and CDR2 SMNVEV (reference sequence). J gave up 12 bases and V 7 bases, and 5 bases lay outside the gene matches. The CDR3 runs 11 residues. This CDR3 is CASTSGLAQFF. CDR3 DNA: TGTGCCAGCACCTCCGGACTAGCGCAGTTCTTC.

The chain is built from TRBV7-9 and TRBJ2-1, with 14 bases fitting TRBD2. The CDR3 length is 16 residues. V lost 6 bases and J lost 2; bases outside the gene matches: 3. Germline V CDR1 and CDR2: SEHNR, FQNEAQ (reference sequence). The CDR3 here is CASSPTSGRAYNEQFF. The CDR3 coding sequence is TGTGCCAGCAGTCCGACTAGCGGGAGGGCCTACAATGAGCAGTTCTTC. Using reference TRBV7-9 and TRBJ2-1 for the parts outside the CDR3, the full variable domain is DTGVSQNPRHKITKRGQNVTFRCDPISEHNRLYWYRQTLGQGPEFLTYFQNEAQLEKSRLLSDRFSAERPKGSFSTLEIQRTEQGDSAMYLCASSPTSGRAYNEQFFGPGTRLTVL.

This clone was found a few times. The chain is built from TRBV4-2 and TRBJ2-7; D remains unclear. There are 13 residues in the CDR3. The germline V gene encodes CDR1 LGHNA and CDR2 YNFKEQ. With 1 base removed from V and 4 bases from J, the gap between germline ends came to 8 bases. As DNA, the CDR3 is TGTGCCAGCAGCCAAGTCGGAGAATACGAGCAGTACTTC. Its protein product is CASSQVGEYEQYF.

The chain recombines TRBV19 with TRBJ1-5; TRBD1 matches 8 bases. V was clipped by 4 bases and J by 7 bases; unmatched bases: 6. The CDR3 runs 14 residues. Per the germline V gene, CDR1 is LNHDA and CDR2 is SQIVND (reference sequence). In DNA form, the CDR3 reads TGTGCCAGTAGTACAACAGGGGGGAAACAGCCCCAGCATTTT. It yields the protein CASSTTGGKQPQHF.

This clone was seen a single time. CDR3 sequence (DNA): TGTGCCAGCAGCCCCGGACAGGGGTTTGGGGAGCTGTTTTTT. Translating it yields CASSPGQGFGELFF. The V and J genes are TRBV7-8 and TRBJ2-2, with 9 bases fitting TRBD1. CDR1 and CDR2 from the germline V gene are SGHVS and FQNEAQ. V lost 5 bases, J lost 8 bases, and 6 bases stayed unmatched. This CDR3 is 14 amino acids long.

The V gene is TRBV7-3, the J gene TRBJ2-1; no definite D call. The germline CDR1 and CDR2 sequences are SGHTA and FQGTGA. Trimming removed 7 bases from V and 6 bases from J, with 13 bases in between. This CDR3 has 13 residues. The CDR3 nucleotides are TGTGCCAGCACGGCGCGACGGGTCAATGAGCAGTTCTTC. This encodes CASTARRVNEQFF.

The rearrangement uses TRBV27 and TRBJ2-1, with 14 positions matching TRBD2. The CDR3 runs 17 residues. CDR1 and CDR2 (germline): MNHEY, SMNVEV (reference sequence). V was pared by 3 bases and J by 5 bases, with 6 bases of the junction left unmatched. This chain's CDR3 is CASSFFGTSGSNNEQFF. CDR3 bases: TGTGCCAGCAGTTTTTTCGGGACTAGCGGGAGCAACAATGAGCAGTTCTTC.

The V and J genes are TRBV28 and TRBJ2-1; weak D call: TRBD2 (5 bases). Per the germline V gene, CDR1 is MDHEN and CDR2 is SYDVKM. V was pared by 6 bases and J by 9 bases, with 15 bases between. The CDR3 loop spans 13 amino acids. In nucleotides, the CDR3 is TGTGCCAGCAGCCCCCCCCTCGGAGGTGAGCAGTTCTTC. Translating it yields CASSPPLGGEQFF. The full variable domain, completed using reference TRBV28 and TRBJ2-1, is DVKVTQSSRYLVKRTGEKVFLECVQDMDHENMFWYRQDPGLGLRLIYFSYDVKMKEKGDIPEGYSVSREKKERFSLILESASTNQTSMYLCASSPPLGGEQFFGPGTRLTVL.

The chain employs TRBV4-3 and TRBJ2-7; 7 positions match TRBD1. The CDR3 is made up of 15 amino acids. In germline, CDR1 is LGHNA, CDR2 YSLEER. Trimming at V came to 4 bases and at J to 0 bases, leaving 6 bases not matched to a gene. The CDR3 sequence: CASSLRTGSSYEQYF. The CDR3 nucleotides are TGCGCCAGCAGCCTGAGGACAGGCAGCTCCTACGAGCAGTACTTC.

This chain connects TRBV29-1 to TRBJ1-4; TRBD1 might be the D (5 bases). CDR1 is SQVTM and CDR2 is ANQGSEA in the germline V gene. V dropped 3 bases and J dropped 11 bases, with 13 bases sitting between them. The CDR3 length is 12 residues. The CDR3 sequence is CSVEPTKGKLFF. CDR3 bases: TGCAGCGTTGAGCCTACGAAGGGGAAACTGTTTTTT.

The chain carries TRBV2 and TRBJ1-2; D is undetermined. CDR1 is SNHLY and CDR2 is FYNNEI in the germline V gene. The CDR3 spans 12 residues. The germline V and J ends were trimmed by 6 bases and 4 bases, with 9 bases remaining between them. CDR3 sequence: CASRVRGYGYTF. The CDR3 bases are TGTGCCAGCAGGGTACGGGGCTATGGCTACACCTTC.

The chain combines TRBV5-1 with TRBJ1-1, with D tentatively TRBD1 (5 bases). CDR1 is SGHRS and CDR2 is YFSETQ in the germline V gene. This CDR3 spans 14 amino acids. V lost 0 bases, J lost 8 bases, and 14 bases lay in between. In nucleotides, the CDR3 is TGCGCCAGCAGCTTGGAGGAAGTACAGGCCGAAGCTTTCTTT. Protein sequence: CASSLEEVQAEAFF.

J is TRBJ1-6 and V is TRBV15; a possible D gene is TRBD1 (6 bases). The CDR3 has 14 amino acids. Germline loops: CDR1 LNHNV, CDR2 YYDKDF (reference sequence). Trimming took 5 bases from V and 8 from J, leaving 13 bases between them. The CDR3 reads CATSGGQRHSPLHF. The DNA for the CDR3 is TGTGCCACCAGCGGCGGACAGAGACATTCACCCCTCCACTTT.